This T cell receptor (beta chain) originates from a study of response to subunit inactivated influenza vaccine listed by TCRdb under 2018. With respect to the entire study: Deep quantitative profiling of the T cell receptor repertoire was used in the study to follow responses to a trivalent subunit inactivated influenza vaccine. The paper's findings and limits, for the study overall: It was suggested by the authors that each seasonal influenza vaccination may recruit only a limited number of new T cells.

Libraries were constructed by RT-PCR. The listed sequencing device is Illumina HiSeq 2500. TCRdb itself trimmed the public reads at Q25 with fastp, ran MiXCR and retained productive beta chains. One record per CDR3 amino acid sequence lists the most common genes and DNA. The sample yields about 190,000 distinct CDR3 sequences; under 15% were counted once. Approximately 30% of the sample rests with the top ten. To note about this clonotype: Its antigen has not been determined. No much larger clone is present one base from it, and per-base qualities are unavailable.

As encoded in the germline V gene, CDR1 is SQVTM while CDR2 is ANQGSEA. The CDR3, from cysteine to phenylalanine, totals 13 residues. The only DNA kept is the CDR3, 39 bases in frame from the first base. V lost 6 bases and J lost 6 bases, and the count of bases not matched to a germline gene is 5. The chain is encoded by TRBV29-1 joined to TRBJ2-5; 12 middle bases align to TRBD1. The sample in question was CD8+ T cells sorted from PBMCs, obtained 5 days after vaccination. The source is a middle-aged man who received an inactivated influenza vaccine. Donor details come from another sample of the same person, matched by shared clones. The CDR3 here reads CSVPGQGAKTQYF. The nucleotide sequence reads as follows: TGCAGCGTCCCGGGACAGGGGGCGAAGACCCAGTACTTC. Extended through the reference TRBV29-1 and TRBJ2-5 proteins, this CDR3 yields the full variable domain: SAVISQKPSRDICQRGTSLTIQCQVDSQVTMMFWYRQQPGQSLTLIATANQGSEATYESGFVIDKFPISRPNLTFSTLTVSNMSPEDSSIYLCSVPGQGAKTQYFGPGTRLLVL.